The present T cell receptor beta chain was sequenced within a study of CD8+ T cells in alopecia areata. Whole-study context: Oral tofacitinib, 5 to 10 mg twice daily, was given in an open-label trial. The study gave tofacitinib for 6 to 18 months, then 6 months off drug.

Study-wide points: Against the mouse data, patients shared TCRs less clearly, possibly for HLA reasons.

Treatment in this sample: oral pan-JAK inhibitor, 5-10 mg twice daily. The authors extracted RNA and reverse transcribed it into cDNA as the sequencing template. The data were produced by immunoSEQ multiplex PCR, yet TCRdb's version contains in-frame clones alone and is incomplete. The data contain 120,000 to 150,000 clones, roughly four fifths of them seen just once; the ten biggest clones take up approximately 25%. Notes on this clone: Its antigen is as yet unknown.

Trimming removed 0 bases from V and 2 bases from J; junction bases left unmatched: 7. The V gene's germline CDR1 is LGHNA and CDR2 YSLEER. The CDR3 has 18 residues. V and J are TRBV4-3 and TRBJ2-1; 10 bases are shared with TRBD1. The material sequenced was CD8+ T cells sorted from blood, taken at week 4, from a patient treated with tofacitinib. The clonotype comes from a human donor with alopecia areata. The CDR3 spells CASSQDSIGQGAYNEQFF. In nucleotides, the CDR3 is TGCGCCAGCAGCCAAGACTCAATCGGACAGGGGGCCTACAATGAGCAGTTCTTC.